This TCR beta chain was found in a study of shared clonotypes between healthy human individuals. This clone appeared a few times. Genomic DNA of every subset was divided equally among multiple immunoSEQ plates. Clones were read by immunoSEQ multiplex PCR, and TCRdb kept only the in-frame ones, dropping some. Here the sample spans 2 million or so clones, approximately 94% being singletons. Cells designated naive CD8 were CD45RO-negative and were positively selected for CCR7, with terminally differentiated effector memory CD45RA+ cells excluded. The CDR3 loop spans 15 amino acids. V was shortened by 10 bases and J by 5 bases, with 21 bases between the two germline ends. The germline V gene has CDR1 LNHDA and CDR2 SQIVND (reference sequence).

V gene TRBV19 combines with J gene TRBJ1-5, with a possible D match to TRBD1 (5 bases). The source is a young man in good health. The sample comprised naive CD8+ T cells sorted from blood. This CDR3 reads CATALGQGGDQPQHF. CDR3 DNA: TGTGCCACAGCTCTGGGGCAGGGAGGCGATCAGCCCCAGCATTTT.